Below, 5 T cell receptor beta chains from the same sample are listed, as sequenced in a study of T cell repertoires in cytomegalovirus infection. TCRdb recomputed calls from the reads with MiXCR, one row per CDR3 protein. Of 300,000 or so distinct CDR3 sequences listed, about 9.2% were seen once; the top ten hold around 2.4%. Sequenced input: PBMCs. The receptors stem from a human donor in good health (CMV status not recorded). Some clones in this sample may be carry-over from other donors' samples.

This clonotype came up many times. This sequence joins TRBV20-1 and TRBJ1-6, with 8 bases identical to TRBD1. This CDR3 region has 13 residues. Trimming took 5 bases from V and 10 from J; bases not matched to a gene: 7. CDR1 and CDR2 (germline): DFQATT, SNEGSKA (reference sequence). The CDR3 reads CSALGQGGSPLHF. The CDR3 coding sequence is TGCAGTGCTCTTGGACAGGGAGGCTCACCCCTCCACTTT.

This clonotype was found many times. The CDR3 reads CAIPDRGAIYGYTF. CDR3 nucleotide sequence: TGTGCCATCCCGGACAGGGGGGCGATCTATGGCTACACCTTC. V gene TRBV28 combines with J gene TRBJ1-2, with 10 bases that match TRBD1. The CDR3 is 14 amino acids. Germline V gene lookup returns CDR1 MDHEN and CDR2 SYDVKM. The ends lost 10 bases at V and 4 bases at J; junction bases unmatched: 9.

This clonotype was observed at least ten times. Here the CDR3 DNA reads TGTGCCAGCAGCCCTAATCCGGGACTAGTGAACACCGGGGAGCTGTTTTTT. Residues: CASSPNPGLVNTGELFF. This chain uses TRBV9 with TRBJ2-2; the match to TRBD2 covers 8 bases. Germline CDR1 and CDR2: SGDLS and YYNGEE. CDR3 length: 17 residues. The junction had 9 bases not matched to a gene; V was cut back by 4 bases and J by 1 base.

This clonotype was seen many times. The V and J genes are TRBV4-1 and TRBJ2-1, with 8 bases fitting TRBD1. The CDR3 has 15 residues. Looked up from germline, CDR1 is MGHRA and CDR2 is YSYEKL. Trimming at V came to 4 bases and at J to 9 bases, leaving 11 bases not matched to a gene. The CDR3 sequence is CASSPGQGRSVEQFF. The CDR3 DNA reads as TGCGCCAGCAGCCCTGGACAGGGAAGGAGTGTTGAGCAGTTCTTC.

This chain uses TRBV27 with TRBJ2-7, with 9 bases aligning to TRBD2. In germline, CDR1 is MNHEY, CDR2 SMNVEV (reference sequence). The V gene end was trimmed by 3 bases and the J gene end by 3 bases; junction bases not matched to a gene: 6. The CDR3 length is 15 residues. As DNA, the CDR3 is TGTGCCAGCAGTTTTGGTCTAGCGGGAATCTACGAGCAGTACGTC. It yields the protein CASSFGLAGIYEQYV.